These 11 T cell receptor beta chains share one sample of origin, sequenced in a study of blood T cells in healthy people across ages. PCR was performed a second time for roughly 7 to 11 cycles using a sample-barcoded 5' primer and a J-beta primer mix. TCRdb re-called the 5' RACE reads with MiXCR, one entry per CDR3 protein. The sample carries about 500,000 distinct CDR3 sequences, around 24% recorded once. The sample was also reused in another study, on T cells of mothers and their children.

The sample taken for sequencing was blood. These receptors were obtained from a boy aged 10-17 years in good health.

This clonotype was seen once. The chain recombines TRBV29-1 with TRBJ2-6; D call uncertain. Germline V lookup: CDR1 SQVTM, CDR2 ANQGSEA. The CDR3 contains 15 residues. V was clipped by 2 bases and J by 2 bases, with 10 bases between them. The CDR3 here is CSVESGRAGANVLTF. The CDR3 DNA is TGCAGCGTTGAAAGTGGTAGGGCTGGGGCCAACGTCCTGACTTTC.

J is TRBJ2-3 and V is TRBV27; possibly TRBD2 for D (5 bases). V was pared by 5 bases and J by 3 bases, with 12 bases between. Germline lookup yields CDR1 MNHEY and CDR2 SMNVEV (reference sequence). The CDR3 contains 14 residues. This CDR3 is CASSQILVTDTQYF. CDR3 bases: TGTGCCAGCAGTCAAATACTAGTGACAGATACGCAGTATTTT.

This clonotype was seen a few times. The chain links TRBV20-1 to TRBJ1-6; D is ambiguous. Per the germline V gene, CDR1 is DFQATT and CDR2 is SNEGSKA (reference sequence). This CDR3 has 14 amino acids. Trimming shortened V by 3 bases and J by 5 bases, and 11 bases separated the two germline ends. The CDR3, as DNA: TGCAGTGCTAGCCAGCAGGCTAATAATTCACCCCTCCACTTT. Translated, it gives CSASQQANNSPLHF.

V is TRBV19 and J is TRBJ2-4; maybe TRBD2 (6 bases). This CDR3 region has 15 residues. The germline CDR1 and CDR2 sequences are LNHDA and SQIVND (reference sequence). The ends were cut back, 3 bases at V and 6 bases at J, with 15 bases in the middle. The CDR3: CASSIQTGARNIQYF. CDR3 sequence (DNA): TGTGCCAGTAGTATTCAGACGGGAGCGAGAAACATTCAGTACTTC. Full variable domain (remainder filled in from reference TRBV19 and TRBJ2-4): DGGITQSPKYLFRKEGQNVTLSCEQNLNHDAMYWYRQDPGQGLRLIYYSQIVNDFQKGDIAEGYSVSREKKESFPLTVTSAQKNPTAFYLCASSIQTGARNIQYFGAGTRLSVL.

This clonotype was seen at least ten times. The J gene is TRBJ1-1, the V gene TRBV20-1; D gene unclear. The CDR3 runs to 13 residues. Trimming removed 3 bases at V and 4 bases at J, with 12 bases between. The germline CDR1 and CDR2 sequences are DFQATT and SNEGSKA (reference sequence). The CDR3 loop reads CSASLTEGTEAFF. The DNA for the CDR3 is TGCAGTGCTAGTTTAACTGAGGGCACTGAAGCTTTCTTT.

This chain connects TRBV20-1 to TRBJ2-5; 7 bases agree with TRBD2. The V segment lost 1 base and the J segment 1 base; nucleotides outside the gene matches: 3. Germline values: CDR1 DFQATT, CDR2 SNEGSKA (reference sequence). This CDR3 has 14 amino acids. The CDR3 is CSARVSGLQETQYF. The CDR3 DNA reads TGCAGTGCTAGAGTTAGCGGGCTCCAAGAGACCCAGTACTTC.

V is TRBV3-1 and J is TRBJ1-2; D unresolved. This CDR3 spans 15 amino acids. Per the germline V gene, CDR1 is LGHDT and CDR2 is YNNKEL (reference sequence). With 3 bases removed from V and 3 bases from J, the gap between germline ends came to 14 bases. CDR3 in amino acids: CASSQFNRVDYGYTF. The DNA for the CDR3 is TGTGCCAGCAGCCAGTTTAATCGGGTAGACTATGGCTACACCTTC.

The chain has TRBV20-1 and TRBJ2-1, with TRBD1 matching over 8 bases. The ends lost 7 bases at V and 9 bases at J; junction bases unmatched: 11. Germline V lookup: CDR1 DFQATT, CDR2 SNEGSKA (reference sequence). This CDR3 is built from 13 residues. Written as DNA, the CDR3 is TGCAGTGTCACGCAGGGGGCTGGAAGTGAGCAGTTCTTC. Translation gives CSVTQGAGSEQFF.

This clonotype appeared a few times. The chain couples TRBV4-3 to TRBJ1-4; D is uncertain. From germline, CDR1 is LGHNA and CDR2 YSLEER. The CDR3 contains 15 residues. Trimming pared 0 bases from V and 1 base from J, leaving 6 bases between. The CDR3 reads CASSQEFGTNEKLFF. For the CDR3, the DNA is TGCGCCAGCAGCCAAGAGTTTGGAACTAATGAAAAACTGTTTTTT.

J is TRBJ1-4 and V is TRBV6-6; the D gene is possibly TRBD1 (6 bases). CDR3 size: 16 residues. Germline loops: CDR1 MNHNY, CDR2 SVGAGI (reference sequence). V dropped 7 bases and J dropped 8 bases, with 23 bases sitting between them. The CDR3 bases are TGTGCCAGCATCCCGCGCCGGGACACGGGGAGGGAAAAACTGTTTTTT. This sequence encodes CASIPRRDTGREKLFF.

This clonotype was recorded many times. V and J are TRBV28 and TRBJ2-5; 10 nucleotides match TRBD2. CDR1 is MDHEN and CDR2 is SYDVKM in the germline V gene. The CDR3 has 15 amino acids. With 5 bases clipped from V and 3 bases from J, the junction kept 6 bases outside the gene matches. CDR3 in amino acids: CASSPLAGVEETQYF. The CDR3 bases are TGTGCCAGCAGTCCCCTAGCGGGAGTAGAAGAGACCCAGTACTTC.